Below, 14 T cell receptor beta chains from the same sample are listed, as sequenced in a study of T-cell memory formation after mild COVID-19. TCRdb processed the 5' RACE reads anew with MiXCR; each CDR3 protein has one entry. The top ten hold 2% to 2.5% of the sample, which has just under 150,000 distinct CDR3 sequences, 19% seen once. The sample was PBMCs or a T cell subset sorted from them (not recorded which). These receptors all come from an adult woman who had mild COVID-19 (a few samples of this study predate the infection). Cell type and time point are not known.

This clonotype was counted only a few times. V is TRBV28 and J is TRBJ1-1, with D uncertain. V was pared by 5 bases and J by 1 base, with 14 bases between. Looked up from germline, CDR1 is MDHEN and CDR2 is SYDVKM. The CDR3 sequence is 15 residues long. The CDR3 sequence is CASSALRAGNTEAFF. The CDR3 nucleotides read TGTGCCAGCAGTGCTCTAAGGGCAGGGAACACTGAAGCTTTCTTT.

This clonotype was counted between two and nine times. This sequence joins TRBV5-4 and TRBJ2-2, with a tentative D call TRBD2 (5 bases). From germline, CDR1 is SGHNT and CDR2 YYREEE (reference sequence). V was shortened by 3 bases and J by 0 bases, with 12 bases between the two germline ends. The CDR3 length is 16 residues. CDR3 residues: CASSYLAGANTGELFF. Here the CDR3 DNA reads TGTGCCAGCAGCTATCTAGCAGGAGCGAACACCGGGGAGCTGTTTTTT.

This chain uses TRBV20-1 with TRBJ1-1; 7 nucleotides line up with TRBD1. Germline trimming cut 6 bases from V and 0 bases from J; bases unmatched to any gene: 4. Germline V gene sequence: CDR1 DFQATT, CDR2 SNEGSKA (reference sequence). The CDR3 has 13 residues. The CDR3 region is CSAPTGMNTEAFF. CDR3 DNA sequence: TGCAGTGCGCCGACAGGGATGAACACTGAAGCTTTCTTT.

V usage is TRBV7-9 and J usage is TRBJ1-4; maybe TRBD1 (6 bases). The CDR3 runs 14 residues. Trimming shortened V by 6 bases and J by 7 bases, and 15 bases separated the two germline ends. Germline V gene data show CDR1 as SEHNR and CDR2 as FQNEAQ (reference sequence). The CDR3 region has the DNA TGTGCCAGCAGAGAAACGGGGGCGGGTGAAAAACTGTTTTTT. Amino acid sequence: CASRETGAGEKLFF.

The V and J genes are TRBV3-1 and TRBJ1-1; no reliable D call. CDR1 is LGHDT and CDR2 is YNNKEL in the germline V gene (reference sequence). The V gene lost 0 bases and the J gene lost 0 bases, with 11 bases spanning the gap. The CDR3 consists of 16 residues. This CDR3 is CASSQDLRAVNTEAFF. The CDR3 nucleotides are TGTGCCAGCAGCCAAGACTTGAGGGCGGTGAACACTGAAGCTTTCTTT.

This clonotype showed up just a few times. The chain links TRBV12-3 or TRBV12-4 to TRBJ2-3; 14 bases align to TRBD2. J lost 5 bases, V lost 6 bases, and 7 bases had no gene match. There are 16 residues in the CDR3. The CDR3 coding sequence is TGTGCCAGCAGGAGACTAGCGGGGGGGCTACTAGATACGCAGTATTTT. Translation: CASRRLAGGLLDTQYF.

In its sample, this clonotype was seen a few times. The rearrangement uses TRBV25-1 and TRBJ2-7; TRBD2 might be the D (6 bases). Germline loops: CDR1 MGHDK, CDR2 SYGVNS. The V and J ends lost 5 bases and 0 bases respectively, with 17 bases between them. The CDR3 spans 16 residues. The CDR3 DNA follows: TGTGCCAGCAGTCCGAAGGAGGGTTTCGGCTCCTACGAGCAGTACTTC. Its translation is CASSPKEGFGSYEQYF.

This clonotype was seen ten or more times. The rearrangement links TRBV2 to TRBJ2-1; D remains ambiguous. CDR1 and CDR2 from the germline V gene are SNHLY and FYNNEI. V lost 8 bases and J lost 2, with 4 bases in between. CDR3 size: 11 residues. The CDR3 here is CASGTYNEQFF. CDR3 coding DNA: TGTGCCAGCGGGACCTACAATGAGCAGTTCTTC.

This clonotype was detected a few times. V gene TRBV20-1 combines with J gene TRBJ1-1, with a possible D match to TRBD1 (5 bases). Germline V gene data show CDR1 as DFQATT and CDR2 as SNEGSKA (reference sequence). The CDR3 extends over 14 amino acids. V shed 6 bases and J shed 5 bases, with 19 bases lying between them. The CDR3 here is CSAPNIKGITEAFF. CDR3 DNA sequence: TGCAGTGCCCCTAACATCAAGGGGATTACTGAAGCTTTCTTT.

This clonotype appeared a few times. The V gene is TRBV6-5, the J gene TRBJ2-7, with D perhaps TRBD1 (5 bases). Germline V gene sequence: CDR1 MNHEY, CDR2 SVGAGI. The length of the CDR3 is 17 residues. V was trimmed by 0 bases and J by 1 base, leaving 16 bases between them. DNA of the CDR3: TGTGCCAGCAGTTACTCTTGGCCGGTGGACACTTCCTACGAGCAGTACTTC. Protein: CASSYSWPVDTSYEQYF.

This chain uses TRBV12-3 or TRBV12-4 with TRBJ2-5; 8 bases map to TRBD1. This CDR3 has 14 amino acids. The ends lost 3 bases at V and 2 bases at J; junction bases unmatched: 2. The CDR3 sequence is CASSFRGHQETQYF. For the CDR3, the DNA is TGTGCCAGCAGTTTCAGGGGGCATCAAGAGACCCAGTACTTC.

The V and J genes are TRBV18 and TRBJ1-2, with 7 bases fitting TRBD1. V shed 1 base, J shed 4 bases, and the junction held 6 bases outside the gene matches. Germline assignment: CDR1 KGHSH and CDR2 LQKENI. The length of the CDR3 is 15 residues. The CDR3 protein is CASSPQQGTSYGYTF. The CDR3 nucleotides are TGTGCCAGCTCACCACAACAGGGGACTAGCTATGGCTACACCTTC.

In its sample, this clonotype was seen a few times. The chain joins TRBV5-1 to TRBJ2-2; D uncertain. Trimming stripped 4 bases from V and 1 base from J, with 11 bases between. Germline loops: CDR1 SGHRS, CDR2 YFSETQ. The CDR3 covers 15 residues. The CDR3: CASSAAWGNTGELFF. CDR3 in DNA: TGCGCCAGCAGCGCGGCTTGGGGGAACACCGGGGAGCTGTTTTTT.

Sample share makes this clonotype large (0.1 to 1%). The chain couples TRBV9 to TRBJ1-3, with 8 bases aligning to TRBD1. The CDR3 sequence is 16 residues long. Germline CDR1 SGDLS, CDR2 YYNGEE. J was trimmed by 2 bases and V by 0 bases; bases with no gene match: 4. The CDR3 DNA reads TGTGCCAGCAGCGTAGACACAGGGGGTACTGGAAACACCATATATTTT. Translated, it gives CASSVDTGGTGNTIYF.